The sequence of this T cell receptor (beta chain) was determined in a study of response to subunit inactivated influenza vaccine. The CDR3 loop spans 15 amino acids. Germline lookup yields CDR1 SGHRS and CDR2 YFSETQ. The V end was cut by 3 bases, the J end by 0 bases, with 12 bases between. TCRdb re-called the RT-PCR reads through MiXCR, storing one row per CDR3 protein. The table records about 780,000 distinct CDR3 sequences, about 18% of them present only once. The receptor's source is a man aged 50-59 years who received an inactivated influenza vaccine. The sequences come from PBMCs from blood, collected approximately 5 days after vaccination. This chain joins TRBV5-1 and TRBJ1-1; maybe TRBD1 (5 bases). This chain's CDR3 is CASSSTGIMNTEAFF. CDR3 in DNA: TGCGCCAGCAGCTCCACAGGAATCATGAACACTGAAGCTTTCTTT. The complete variable domain, with remaining parts taken from reference TRBV5-1 and TRBJ1-1, reads KAGVTQTPRYLIKTRGQQVTLSCSPISGHRSVSWYQQTPGQGLQFLFEYFSETQRNKGNFPGRFSGRQFSNSRSEMNVSTLELGDSALYLCASSSTGIMNTEAFFGQGTRLTVV.